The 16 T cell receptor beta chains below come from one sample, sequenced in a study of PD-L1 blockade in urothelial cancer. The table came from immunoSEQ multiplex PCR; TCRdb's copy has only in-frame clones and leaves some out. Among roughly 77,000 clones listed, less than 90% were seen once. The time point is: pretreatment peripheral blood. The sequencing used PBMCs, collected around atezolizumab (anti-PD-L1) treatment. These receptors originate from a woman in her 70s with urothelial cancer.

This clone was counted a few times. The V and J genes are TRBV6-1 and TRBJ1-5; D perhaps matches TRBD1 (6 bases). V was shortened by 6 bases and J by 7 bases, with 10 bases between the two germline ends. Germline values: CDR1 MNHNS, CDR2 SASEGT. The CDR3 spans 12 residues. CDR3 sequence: CASRHREQPQHF. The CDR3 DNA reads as TGTGCCAGCAGGCACAGGGAGCAGCCCCAGCATTTT.

The CDR3 DNA reads as TGTGCCTGGAGTGTTAGCCTTGGCAGCGAACTGTTTTTT. Its translation is CAWSVSLGSELFF. This sequence joins TRBV30 and TRBJ1-4; D is unresolved. The ends were cut back, 0 bases at V and 12 bases at J, with 14 bases in the middle. Germline V gives CDR1 GTSNPN, CDR2 SVGIG (reference sequence). The CDR3 length is 13 residues. The entire variable domain, with the rest obtained from reference TRBV30 and TRBJ1-4, is as follows: SQTIHQWPATLVQPVGSPLSLECTVEGTSNPNLYWYRQAAGRGLQLLFYSVGIGQISSEVPQNLSASRPQDRQFILSSKKLLLSDSGFYLCAWSVSLGSELFFGSGTQLSVL.

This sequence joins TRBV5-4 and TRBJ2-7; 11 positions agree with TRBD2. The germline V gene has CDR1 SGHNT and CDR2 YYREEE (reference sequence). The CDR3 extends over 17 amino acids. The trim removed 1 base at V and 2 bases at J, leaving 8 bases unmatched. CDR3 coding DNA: TGTGCCAGCAGCTTGAACCCGCTAGCGGGGGGTGCCTACGAGCAGTACTTC. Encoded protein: CASSLNPLAGGAYEQYF.

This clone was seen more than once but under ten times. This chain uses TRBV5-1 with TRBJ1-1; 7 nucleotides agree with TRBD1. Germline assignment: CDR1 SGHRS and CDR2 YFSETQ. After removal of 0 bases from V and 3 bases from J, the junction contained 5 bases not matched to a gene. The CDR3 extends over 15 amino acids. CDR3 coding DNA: TGCGCCAGCAGCTTGGTGGACAGGCCTGACACTGAAGCTTTCTTT. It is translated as CASSLVDRPDTEAFF.

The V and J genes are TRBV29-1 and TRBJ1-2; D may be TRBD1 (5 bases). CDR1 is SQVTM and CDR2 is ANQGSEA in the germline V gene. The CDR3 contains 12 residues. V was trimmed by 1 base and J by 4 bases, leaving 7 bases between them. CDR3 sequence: CSVEGQSYGYTF. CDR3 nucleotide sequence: TGCAGCGTTGAAGGACAGTCCTATGGCTACACCTTC.

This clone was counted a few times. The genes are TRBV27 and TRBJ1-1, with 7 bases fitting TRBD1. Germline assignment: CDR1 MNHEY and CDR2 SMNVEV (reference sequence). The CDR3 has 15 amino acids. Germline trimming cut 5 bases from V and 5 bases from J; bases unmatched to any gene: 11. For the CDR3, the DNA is TGTGCCAGCAGTGCCCATTCAGGGGGGAGAACTGAAGCTTTCTTT. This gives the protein CASSAHSGGRTEAFF.

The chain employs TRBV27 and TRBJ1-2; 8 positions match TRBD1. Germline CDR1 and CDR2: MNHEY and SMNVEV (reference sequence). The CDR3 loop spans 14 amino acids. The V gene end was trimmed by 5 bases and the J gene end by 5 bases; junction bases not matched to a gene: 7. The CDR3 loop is CASSASGQGYGYTF. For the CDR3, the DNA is TGTGCCAGCAGTGCAAGCGGACAGGGTTATGGCTACACCTTC.

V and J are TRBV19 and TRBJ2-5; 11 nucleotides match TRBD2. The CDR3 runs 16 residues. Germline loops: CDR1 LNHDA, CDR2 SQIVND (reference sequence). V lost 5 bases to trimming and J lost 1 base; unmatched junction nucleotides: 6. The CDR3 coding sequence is TGTGCCAGTAGTGAGGGACTAGCGGTGCTCCAAGAGACCCAGTACTTC. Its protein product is CASSEGLAVLQETQYF.

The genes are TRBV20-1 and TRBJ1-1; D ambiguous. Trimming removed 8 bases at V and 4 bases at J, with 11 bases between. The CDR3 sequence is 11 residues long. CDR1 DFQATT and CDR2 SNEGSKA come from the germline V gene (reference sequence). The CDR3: CSCPWSTEAFF. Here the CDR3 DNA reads TGCAGTTGCCCATGGAGCACTGAAGCTTTCTTT.

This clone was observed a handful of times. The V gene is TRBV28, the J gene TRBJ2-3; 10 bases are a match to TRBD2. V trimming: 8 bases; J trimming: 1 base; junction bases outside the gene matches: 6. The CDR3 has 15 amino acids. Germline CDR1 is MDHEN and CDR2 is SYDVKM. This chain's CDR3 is CASGLAGEGTDTQYF. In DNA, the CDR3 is TGTGCCAGCGGGCTAGCGGGAGAGGGCACAGATACGCAGTATTTT.

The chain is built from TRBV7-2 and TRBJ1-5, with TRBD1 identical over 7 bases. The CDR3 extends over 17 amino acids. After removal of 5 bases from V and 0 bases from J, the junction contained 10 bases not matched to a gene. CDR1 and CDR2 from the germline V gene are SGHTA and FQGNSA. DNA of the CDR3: TGTGCCAGCAGCAAAACAAGACAGGGCTATAGCAATCAGCCCCAGCATTTT. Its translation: CASSKTRQGYSNQPQHF.

As DNA, the CDR3 is TGTGCCAGCAGCCCTACAGGGTGGGATCAGCCCCAGCATTTT. This sequence encodes CASSPTGWDQPQHF. The chain has TRBV6-1 and TRBJ1-5; D might be TRBD1 (6 bases). The V gene lost 6 bases and the J gene lost 5 bases, with 14 bases spanning the gap. Germline V gene sequence: CDR1 MNHNS, CDR2 SASEGT. The CDR3 is 14 residues long.

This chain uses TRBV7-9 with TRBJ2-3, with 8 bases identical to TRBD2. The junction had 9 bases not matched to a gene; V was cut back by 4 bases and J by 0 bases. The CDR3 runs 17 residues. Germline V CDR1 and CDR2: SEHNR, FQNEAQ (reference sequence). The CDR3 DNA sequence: TGTGCCAGCAGCTCCTGGTTAGCGGGAACTAGCACAGATACGCAGTATTTT. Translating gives CASSSWLAGTSTDTQYF.

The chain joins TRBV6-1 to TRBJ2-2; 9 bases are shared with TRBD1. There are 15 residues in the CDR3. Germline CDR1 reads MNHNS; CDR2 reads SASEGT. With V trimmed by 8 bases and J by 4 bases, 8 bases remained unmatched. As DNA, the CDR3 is TGTGCCAGCGTACAGGGGGCTTTGGGCACCGGGGAGCTGTTTTTT. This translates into CASVQGALGTGELFF.

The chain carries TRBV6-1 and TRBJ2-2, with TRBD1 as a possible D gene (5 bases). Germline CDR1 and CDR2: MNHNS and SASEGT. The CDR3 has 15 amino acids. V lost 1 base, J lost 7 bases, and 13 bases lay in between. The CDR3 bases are TGTGCCAGCAGTGAAGGGGCAGGGTGGATCGGGGAGCTGTTTTTT. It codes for CASSEGAGWIGELFF.

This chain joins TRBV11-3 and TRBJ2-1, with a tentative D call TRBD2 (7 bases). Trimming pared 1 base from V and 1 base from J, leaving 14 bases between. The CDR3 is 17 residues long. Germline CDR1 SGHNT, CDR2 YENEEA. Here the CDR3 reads CASSLGEGTGSYNEQFF. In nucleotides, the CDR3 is TGTGCCAGCAGCTTAGGGGAGGGAACAGGGTCCTACAATGAGCAGTTCTTC.